A selection of T cell receptor beta chains follows, all from one sample in a study of identifying expanded T cells in peripheral blood. Produced via immunoSEQ multiplex PCR; TCRdb's table is partial and in-frame only. The data show more than 50,000 clones, about 80% seen once. Sequencing was performed on blood. The receptors were gathered from a person aged 18 to 75 in good health. The CDR3 runs from the conserved cysteine through the conserved F or W. The D gene is left open where the match is weak. A clone size is listed for some rows: how often the clone was seen (once, few, many), or a class if it is expanded.

TRBV7-6	TRBD1	-	TRBJ2-6	TGTGCCAGCAGCCAGGGGGCTGGGGCCAACGTCCTGACTTTC	CASSQGAGANVLTF
TRBV5-1	-	-	TRBJ2-3	TGCGCCAGCAGCTCGACAGCTCTCCCTAGCACAGATACGCAGTATTTT	CASSSTALPSTDTQYF
TRBV5-4	TRBD2	once	TRBJ2-3	TGTGCCAGCAGCTCCCCGTTTAGCGGGGGGGGCCTGGATACGCAGTATTTT	CASSSPFSGGGLDTQYF
TRBV7-2	TRBD2	-	TRBJ2-1	TGTGCCAGCAGCTCCTCTGGGGAGGGTAACAATGAGCAGTTCTTC	CASSSSGEGNNEQFF
TRBV7-9	-	-	TRBJ2-1	TGTGCCAGCAGCGCCACCGGGACACCCTACAATGAGCAGTTCTTC	CASSATGTPYNEQFF
TRBV4-1	-	-	TRBJ2-7	TGCGCCAGCAGCCAAGACCTTGGGGACTGGGGCTACGAGCAGTACTTC	CASSQDLGDWGYEQYF
TRBV14	TRBD2	once	TRBJ2-5	TGTGCCAGCAGCCTGGGACTAGCGGGACGGGAGACCCAGTACTTC	CASSLGLAGRETQYF
TRBV6-6	-	-	TRBJ2-1	TGTGCCACCTCAGCAGATAACAATGAGCAGTTCTTC	CATSADNNEQFF
TRBV20-1	-	-	TRBJ1-2	TGCAGCCGGTATGGCTACACCTTC	CSRYGYTF
TRBV7-9	TRBD1	-	TRBJ2-6	TGTGCCAGCAGCACGGGACAGAGACCTGGGGCCAACGTCCTGACTTTC	CASSTGQRPGANVLTF
TRBV4-2	TRBD1	-	TRBJ1-2	TGTGCCAGCAGCCCAGGGGGGGGACAGAACTATGGCTACACCTTC	CASSPGGGQNYGYTF